This entry lists 11 T cell receptor beta chains sequenced from one sample in a study of shared T cell receptors in the human thymus. TCRdb keeps only in-frame clones here, not all; method: immunoSEQ multiplex PCR. The sample holds around 730,000 clones; approximately 83% are singletons and the top ten take approximately 0.01%. Separately, the same data were catalogued under a study of human thymus T cells.

Sequencing was done on a sample of thymocytes. These receptor sequences come from a girl under three years old with a congenital heart defect.

This rearrangement joins TRBV2 to TRBJ1-5, with D possibly TRBD1 on 5 matching bases. CDR1 is SNHLY, CDR2 FYNNEI, per germline. The CDR3 runs 20 residues. Trimming removed 0 bases at V and 3 bases at J, with 24 bases between. The CDR3 region is CASSEALFSEQAAHNQPQHF. The CDR3 region has the DNA TGTGCCAGCAGTGAAGCGCTTTTCTCCGAACAGGCGGCACACAATCAGCCCCAGCATTTT.

This clone occurred once. The chain recombines TRBV6-1 with TRBJ2-7; possible D gene TRBD2, 5 bases. CDR1 is MNHNS, CDR2 SASEGT, per germline. Trimming took off 2 bases at V and 5 bases at J, with 13 bases between the two ends. The CDR3 sequence is 14 residues long. The CDR3 DNA is TGTGCCAGCAGTGAACAAGGCGGGTTCCACGAGCAGTACTTC. Protein: CASSEQGGFHEQYF.

The CDR3 bases are TGTGCCAGCAGCCAAGACGAGAACAGGAGAAACTATGGCTACACCTTC. This gives the protein CASSQDENRRNYGYTF. This chain links TRBV14 with TRBJ1-2, with D possibly matching TRBD1 (5 bases). Deletions cut 0 bases from V and 2 bases from J, with 13 bases between. The CDR3 totals 16 residues. Germline V lookup: CDR1 SGHDN, CDR2 FVKESK.

This chain uses TRBV28 with TRBJ2-2, with TRBD1 identical over 7 bases. Per germline, CDR1 MDHEN and CDR2 SYDVKM. The V and J ends lost 2 bases and 7 bases, in that order; junction bases with no gene match: 10. This CDR3 comprises 16 residues. The CDR3 sequence: CASSLKIRDSIGELFF. The DNA of the CDR3 is TGTGCCAGCAGTTTAAAGATTCGGGACAGTATCGGGGAGCTGTTTTTT.

The chain joins TRBV18 to TRBJ2-7; 8 nucleotides agree with TRBD2. The length of the CDR3 is 15 residues. J lost 1 base, V lost 1 base, and 3 bases had no gene match. CDR1 is KGHSH, CDR2 LQKENI, per germline. The CDR3 DNA is TGTGCCAGCTCACCACTAGCGGGGAAATCCTACGAGCAGTACTTC. This codes for CASSPLAGKSYEQYF.

This chain uses TRBV27 with TRBJ2-5; a weak D match, TRBD1 (5 bases). The V end lost 6 bases, the J end lost 2 bases, and 10 bases lay between the germline ends. This CDR3 is built from 13 residues. In germline, CDR1 is MNHEY, CDR2 SMNVEV (reference sequence). CDR3 nucleotides: TGTGCCAGCAGACCGAAGGGGCAAGAGACCCAGTACTTC. Protein: CASRPKGQETQYF.

The chain recombines TRBV7-6 with TRBJ1-2, with 8 bases fitting TRBD1. Germline V gives CDR1 SGHVS, CDR2 FNYEAQ. This CDR3 has 15 amino acids. V trimming: 5 bases; J trimming: 3 bases; junction bases outside the gene matches: 8. Written as DNA, the CDR3 is TGTGCCAGCAGCCGCCGGACAGGGCCCGACTATGGCTACACCTTC. Its translation: CASSRRTGPDYGYTF. The full variable domain, with the rest looked up from reference TRBV7-6 and TRBJ1-2, is GAGVSQSPRYKVTKRGQDVALRCDPISGHVSLYWYRQALGQGPEFLTYFNYEAQQDKSGLPNDRFSAERPEGSISTLTIQRTEQRDSAMYRCASSRRTGPDYGYTFGSGTRLTVV.

CDR3 sequence (DNA): TGTGCCAGCAGCCAAGTCCGAGAGGGAAAGGATCAGCCCCAGCATTTT. Residues: CASSQVREGKDQPQHF. The chain carries TRBV4-2 and TRBJ1-5; no firm D call. The V gene's germline CDR1 is LGHNA and CDR2 YNFKEQ. The CDR3 contains 16 residues. V lost 1 base, J lost 5 bases, and 15 bases lay in between.

The chain employs TRBV20-1 and TRBJ1-1; TRBD1 matches 7 bases. V shed 7 bases and J 7 bases; nucleotides not matched to a gene: 6. This CDR3 has 11 residues. Germline V lookup: CDR1 DFQATT, CDR2 SNEGSKA (reference sequence). Written as DNA, the CDR3 is TGCAGTGGGACGACAGGGTTTGAAGCTTTCTTT. As protein: CSGTTGFEAFF.

The chain is built from TRBV2 and TRBJ2-7; 11 bases are shared with TRBD1. J was trimmed by 1 base and V by 6 bases; bases with no gene match: 5. This CDR3 contains 15 residues. Germline V gene data show CDR1 as SNHLY and CDR2 as FYNNEI. CDR3 in DNA: TGTGCCAGCAGCCACGGGACAGGGGGATCCTACGAGCAGTACTTC. Its protein is CASSHGTGGSYEQYF.

The chain employs TRBV10-2 and TRBJ1-4; weak D call: TRBD1 (6 bases). Per the germline V gene, CDR1 is WSHSY and CDR2 is SAAADI. The CDR3 loop spans 13 amino acids. Trimming removed 4 bases at V and 5 bases at J, with 8 bases between. The DNA of the CDR3 is TGCGCCAGCAGTGTGACAGGCAATGAAAAACTGTTTTTT. The encoded protein is CASSVTGNEKLFF.